These 10 T cell receptor beta chains came from one sample sequenced in a study of cytomegalovirus exposure and HLA in healthy donors. The assay was immunoSEQ multiplex PCR, and TCRdb's table has in-frame clones only and misses some. Altogether tens of thousands of clones are present, around 90% being singletons, with the ten largest covering roughly 2.1%. Material for sequencing was PBMCs. The receptors originated from a man aged 25-45 years in good health and CMV-seronegative.

The V and J genes are TRBV5-1 and TRBJ1-6; 8 bases are shared with TRBD1. Germline V gives CDR1 SGHRS, CDR2 YFSETQ. Germline trimming cut 4 bases from V and 7 bases from J; bases unmatched to any gene: 10. The length of the CDR3 is 16 residues. The CDR3 region has the DNA TGCGCCAGCAGCGCGACAACGACAGGGGTAAATTCACCCCTCCACTTT. It is translated as CASSATTTGVNSPLHF.

CDR3: CAISLDRPTNEKLFF. The CDR3 region has the DNA TGTGCCATCAGCCTTGACAGACCAACTAATGAAAAACTGTTTTTT. The rearrangement links TRBV10-3 to TRBJ1-4; D possibly corresponds to TRBD1 (5 bases). Germline-derived CDR1 and CDR2 are ENHRY and SYGVKD. The CDR3 has 15 amino acids. Between the trimmed V and J ends, which lost 6 bases and 0 bases, there was a span of 11 bases.

V gene TRBV6-6 combines with J gene TRBJ2-2; D is perhaps TRBD1 (5 bases). The CDR3 is 14 residues long. Germline CDR1 and CDR2: MNHNY and SVGAGI (reference sequence). Trimming left V 6 bases short and J 5 bases short, with 13 bases between. CDR3 sequence: CASRFPRVTGELFF. The CDR3 nucleotides are TGTGCCAGCAGATTCCCCAGGGTAACCGGGGAGCTGTTTTTT.

The J gene is TRBJ2-3, the V gene TRBV28; 8 bases are a match to TRBD1. This CDR3 has 16 residues. Trimming took 4 bases from V and 5 from J; bases not matched to a gene: 11. Germline V gives CDR1 MDHEN, CDR2 SYDVKM. CDR3 DNA sequence: TGTGCCAGCAGTTCGACAGGGGAAGGATCGGGAGATACGCAGTATTTT. Residues: CASSSTGEGSGDTQYF.

The V call is TRBV13, the J call TRBJ2-1; TRBD2 matches 10 bases. The CDR3 covers 17 residues. Losses at the gene ends were 0 bases for V and 8 bases for J; bases not matched to a gene: 10. Germline CDR1 reads PRHDT; CDR2 reads FYEKMQ (reference sequence). The CDR3 DNA sequence: TGTGCCAGCAGCTTAGGCGGTCGGGCTAGCGGGGGTTATGAGCAGTTCTTC. Amino acids: CASSLGGRASGGYEQFF.

The CDR3 loop is CASSSLYEQFF. CDR3 nucleotides: TGTGCCAGCAGTTCTTTATATGAGCAGTTCTTC. The chain links TRBV6-1 to TRBJ2-1; unclear D gene. Germline-derived CDR1 and CDR2 are MNHNS and SASEGT. The CDR3 is 11 residues long. V was shortened by 5 bases and J by 8 bases, with 7 bases between the two germline ends.

This clone was observed once. V is TRBV28 and J is TRBJ2-1; weak D call: TRBD2 (6 bases). Germline V gene data show CDR1 as MDHEN and CDR2 as SYDVKM. Trimming pared 4 bases from V and 2 bases from J, leaving 12 bases between. There are 15 residues in the CDR3. The CDR3 nucleotides are TGTGCCAGCAGTTATGGAGGGGAGACCTACAATGAGCAGTTCTTC. This translates into CASSYGGETYNEQFF.

This chain connects TRBV18 to TRBJ2-7; TRBD2 agrees at 8 bases. The CDR3 runs 15 residues. Unmatched junction bases numbered 7, after V lost 3 bases and J lost 3 bases. Germline loops: CDR1 KGHSH, CDR2 LQKENI. Written as DNA, the CDR3 is TGTGCCAGCTCACCGCCGGGAGGGCCTCTCTACGAGCAGTACTTC. Amino acids: CASSPPGGPLYEQYF.

This chain connects TRBV11-2 to TRBJ1-1; D not certain. CDR1 is SGHAT and CDR2 is FQNNGV in the germline V gene. The CDR3 consists of 14 residues. With 0 bases removed from V and 5 bases from J, the gap between germline ends came to 10 bases. In nucleotides, the CDR3 is TGTGCCAGCAGCTTAGACAGGCTCTCAACTGAAGCTTTCTTT. This encodes CASSLDRLSTEAFF.

The rearrangement joins TRBV4-1 to TRBJ2-5, with a possible D match to TRBD2 (6 bases). This CDR3 is 13 amino acids long. Deletions cut 1 base from V and 5 bases from J, with 8 bases between. CDR1 is MGHRA and CDR2 is YSYEKL in the germline V gene. The CDR3 region has the DNA TGCGCCAGCAGCCAAGCGGGGGTGGAGACCCAGTACTTC. This translates into CASSQAGVETQYF.